This entry concerns a single TCR beta chain. Profiled with immunoSEQ multiplex PCR; TCRdb holds only in-frame clones, not every one. The repertoire holds roughly 150,000 clones, with roughly nine tenths as singletons. This sample is part of a study of blood T cell repertoires in COVID-19. Turning to the study itself: Acute and convalescent COVID-19 specimens originated in the United States, Italy and Spain. Nucleic acid was either cDNA or gDNA, and it came from T cells, B-cell-depleted T cells, or PBMCs.

Germline lookup yields CDR1 ENHRY and CDR2 SYGVKD. The V and J ends lost 9 bases and 6 bases, in that order; junction bases with no gene match: 6. The CDR3 is made up of 14 amino acids. The clonotype comes from a woman in her sixties or seventies with acute or convalescent COVID-19. The chain has TRBV10-3 and TRBJ1-6; 9 positions agree with TRBD1. Sequenced sample: peripheral blood. CDR3 in amino acids: CAMAPGQGNSPLHF. For the CDR3, the DNA is TGTGCCATGGCGCCGGGACAGGGTAATTCACCCCTCCACTTT.